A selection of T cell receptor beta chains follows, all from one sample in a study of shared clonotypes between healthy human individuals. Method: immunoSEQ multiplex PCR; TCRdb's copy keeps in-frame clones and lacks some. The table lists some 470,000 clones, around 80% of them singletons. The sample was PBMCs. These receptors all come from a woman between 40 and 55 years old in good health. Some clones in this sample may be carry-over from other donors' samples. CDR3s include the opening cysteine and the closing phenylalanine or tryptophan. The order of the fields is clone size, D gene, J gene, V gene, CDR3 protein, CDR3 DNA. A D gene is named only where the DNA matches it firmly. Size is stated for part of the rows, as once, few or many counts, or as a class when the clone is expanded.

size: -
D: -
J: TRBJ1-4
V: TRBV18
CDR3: CASSPGGSEKLFF
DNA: TGTGCCAGCTCACCAGGCGGGAGTGAAAAACTGTTTTTT

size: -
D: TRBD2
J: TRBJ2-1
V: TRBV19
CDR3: CASSMAGDLTEQFF
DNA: TGTGCCAGTAGTATGGCGGGAGACCTTACGGAGCAGTTCTTC

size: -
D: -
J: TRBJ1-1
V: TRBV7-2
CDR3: CASSLSENTEAFF
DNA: TGTGCCAGCAGCTTAAGTGAGAACACTGAAGCTTTCTTT

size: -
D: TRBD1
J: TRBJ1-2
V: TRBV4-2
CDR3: CASSQDLGGGGLSLGYTF
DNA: TGTGCCAGCAGCCAAGATTTGGGGGGAGGGGGCCTATCGTTGGGCTACACCTTC

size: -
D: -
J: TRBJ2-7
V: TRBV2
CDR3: CASSKIYYEQYF
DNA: TGTGCCAGCAGTAAAATATACTACGAGCAGTACTTC

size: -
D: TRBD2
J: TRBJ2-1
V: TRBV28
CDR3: CASRAGAERAYNEQFF
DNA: TGTGCCAGCAGAGCGGGAGCCGAACGCGCCTACAATGAGCAGTTCTTC

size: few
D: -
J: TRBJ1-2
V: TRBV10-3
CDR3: CAISGSAELGYTF
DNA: TGTGCCATCAGTGGATCAGCAGAACTGGGCTACACCTTC

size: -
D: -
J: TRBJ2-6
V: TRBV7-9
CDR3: CASITVQGANVLTF
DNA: TGTGCCAGCATCACAGTGCAAGGGGCCAACGTCCTGACTTTC

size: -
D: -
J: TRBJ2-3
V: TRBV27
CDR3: CASSLQGRDTDTQYF
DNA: TGTGCCAGCAGCCTCCAGGGGCGGGACACAGATACGCAGTATTTT

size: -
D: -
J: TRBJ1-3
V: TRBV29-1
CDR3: CSVEPRTSLSGNTIYF
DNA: TGCAGCGTTGAACCCCGGACAAGCCTCTCTGGAAACACCATATATTTT

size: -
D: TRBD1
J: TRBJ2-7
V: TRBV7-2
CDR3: CASSRTGADEQYF
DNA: TGTGCCAGCAGCCGGACAGGGGCCGACGAGCAGTACTTC

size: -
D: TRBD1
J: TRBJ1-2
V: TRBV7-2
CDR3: CASSKTGGADYGYTF
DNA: TGTGCCAGCAGCAAAACAGGGGGCGCAGACTATGGCTACACCTTC

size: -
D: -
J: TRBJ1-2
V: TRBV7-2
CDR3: CASSSNRDKGNYGYTF
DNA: TGTGCCAGCAGCTCCAACAGGGATAAGGGCAACTATGGCTACACCTTC

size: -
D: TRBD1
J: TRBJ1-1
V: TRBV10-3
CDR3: CASLLRDSMNTEAFF
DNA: TGTGCCAGCCTCCTTCGGGACAGCATGAACACTGAAGCTTTCTTT

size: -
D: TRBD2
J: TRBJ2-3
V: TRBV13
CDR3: CASSLALAGSDTQYF
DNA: TGTGCCAGCAGCTTAGCTCTAGCGGGGTCAGATACGCAGTATTTT

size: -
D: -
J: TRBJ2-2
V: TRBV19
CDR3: CASSISRNTGELFF
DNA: TGTGCCAGTAGTATAAGCCGGAACACCGGGGAGCTGTTTTTT

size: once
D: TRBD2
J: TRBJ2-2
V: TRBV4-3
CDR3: CASSLRSGLAGGKAGELFF
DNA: TGCGCCAGCAGCCTCCGCTCGGGACTAGCGGGAGGTAAAGCCGGGGAGCTGTTTTTT

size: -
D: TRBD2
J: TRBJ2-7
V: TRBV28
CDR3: CASSSPGLKKYYEQYF
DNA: TGTGCCAGCAGTTCCCCGGGACTAAAAAAATACTACGAGCAGTACTTC

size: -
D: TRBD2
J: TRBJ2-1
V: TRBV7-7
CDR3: CASSLVLGGLNEQFF
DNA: TGTGCCAGCAGCTTAGTGTTGGGAGGGTTAAATGAGCAGTTCTTC

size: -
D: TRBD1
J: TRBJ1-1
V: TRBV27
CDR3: CASSWDSTGYTEAFF
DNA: TGTGCCAGCAGTTGGGACAGTACGGGGTACACTGAAGCTTTCTTT

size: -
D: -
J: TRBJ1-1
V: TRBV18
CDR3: CASSPRSLNTEAFF
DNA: TGTGCCAGCTCACCGCGCAGCCTGAACACTGAAGCTTTCTTT

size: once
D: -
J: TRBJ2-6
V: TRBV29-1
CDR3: CSVGNSGANVLTF
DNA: TGCAGCGTGGGCAACTCTGGGGCCAACGTCCTGACTTTC

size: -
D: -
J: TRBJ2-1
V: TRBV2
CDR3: CASRGYNEQFF
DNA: TGTGCCAGCCGGGGATACAATGAGCAGTTCTTC

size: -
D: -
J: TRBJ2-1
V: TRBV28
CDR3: CATQSASGVPAYNEQFF
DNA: TGTGCCACTCAATCGGCCTCAGGGGTCCCAGCCTACAATGAGCAGTTCTTC

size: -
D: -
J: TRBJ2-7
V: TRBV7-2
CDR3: CASSPGRSFWEQYF
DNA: TGTGCCAGCAGCCCGGGCAGATCCTTTTGGGAGCAGTACTTC

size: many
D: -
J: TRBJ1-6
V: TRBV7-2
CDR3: CASSPTGGYNSPLHF
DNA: TGTGCCAGCAGCCCAACAGGTGGATATAATTCACCCCTCCACTTT

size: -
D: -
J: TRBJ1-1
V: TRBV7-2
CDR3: CASSLARSGNTEAFF
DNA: TGTGCCAGCAGCCTAGCCCGGAGTGGGAACACTGAAGCTTTCTTT

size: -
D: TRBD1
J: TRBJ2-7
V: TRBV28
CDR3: CATRTGLVEQYF
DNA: TGTGCCACCAGGACAGGGTTGGTCGAGCAGTACTTC

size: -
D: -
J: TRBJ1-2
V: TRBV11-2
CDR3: CASSPQGQRGGYTF
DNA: TGTGCCAGCAGCCCCCAAGGACAAAGGGGAGGCTACACCTTC

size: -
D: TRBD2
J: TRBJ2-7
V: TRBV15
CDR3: CATSRGPGLGTYEQYF
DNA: TGTGCCACCAGCCGCGGGCCGGGACTAGGCACCTACGAGCAGTACTTC

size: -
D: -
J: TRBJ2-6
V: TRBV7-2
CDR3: CASSLPLLSGANVLTF
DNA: TGTGCCAGCAGCCTTCCACTCCTCTCTGGGGCCAACGTCCTGACTTTC

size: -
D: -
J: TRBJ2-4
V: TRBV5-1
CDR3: CASSLYGDIQYF
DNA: TGCGCCAGCAGCTTATATGGAGACATTCAGTACTTC

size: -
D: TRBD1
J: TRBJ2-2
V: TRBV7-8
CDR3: CASSLGQGPLTTGELFF
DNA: TGTGCCAGCAGCTTAGGACAGGGGCCTCTGACCACCGGGGAGCTGTTTTTT

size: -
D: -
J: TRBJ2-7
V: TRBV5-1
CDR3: CASSFSRTYEQYF
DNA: TGCGCCAGCAGCTTCAGCAGAACCTACGAGCAGTACTTC

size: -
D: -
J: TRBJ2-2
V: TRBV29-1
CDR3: CSAKTAPNTGELFF
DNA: TGCAGCGCCAAGACGGCCCCGAACACCGGGGAGCTGTTTTTT

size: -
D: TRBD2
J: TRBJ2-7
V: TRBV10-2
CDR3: CASINLAGASYEQYF
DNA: TGCGCCAGCATTAATCTAGCGGGAGCATCCTACGAGCAGTACTTC

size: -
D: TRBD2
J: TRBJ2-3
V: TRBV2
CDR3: CASSERREGPTDTQYF
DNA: TGTGCCAGCAGTGAACGGCGGGAGGGCCCCACAGATACGCAGTATTTT

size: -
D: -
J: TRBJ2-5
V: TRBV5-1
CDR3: CASSSTAQETQYF
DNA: TGCGCCAGCAGCTCTACAGCTCAAGAGACCCAGTACTTC

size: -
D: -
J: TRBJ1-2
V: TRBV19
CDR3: CASSIGLGYGYTF
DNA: TGTGCCAGTAGTATAGGATTGGGGTATGGCTACACCTTC

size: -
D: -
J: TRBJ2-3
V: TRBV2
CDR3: CASSEEVGADTQYF
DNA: TGTGCCAGCAGTGAAGAGGTGGGGGCAGATACGCAGTATTTT

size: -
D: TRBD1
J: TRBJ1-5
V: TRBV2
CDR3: CASFAEAGGFQPQHF
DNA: TGTGCCAGCTTCGCCGAGGCAGGGGGCTTTCAGCCCCAGCATTTT

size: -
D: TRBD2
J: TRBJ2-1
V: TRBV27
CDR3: CASSLSTSGYNEQFF
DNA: TGTGCCAGCAGTTTATCGACTAGCGGATACAATGAGCAGTTCTTC

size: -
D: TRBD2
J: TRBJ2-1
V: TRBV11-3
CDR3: CASSPGLATYNEQFF
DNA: TGTGCCAGCAGTCCGGGACTAGCGACCTACAATGAGCAGTTCTTC

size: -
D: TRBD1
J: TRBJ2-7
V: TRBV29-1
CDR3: CSVGGGTGPTYEQYF
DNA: TGCAGCGTTGGGGGAGGGACAGGGCCCACTTACGAGCAGTACTTC

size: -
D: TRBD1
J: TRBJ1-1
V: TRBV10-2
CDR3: CASSETGGGTEAFF
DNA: TGCGCCAGCAGTGAGACAGGGGGCGGGACTGAAGCTTTCTTT

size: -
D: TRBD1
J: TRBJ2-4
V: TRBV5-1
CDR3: CASSLGQGSNIQYF
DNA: TGCGCCAGCAGCTTAGGACAGGGTAGTAACATTCAGTACTTC

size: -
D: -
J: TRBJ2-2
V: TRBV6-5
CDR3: CASSPQGPGELFF
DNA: TGTGCCAGCAGCCCCCAGGGGCCCGGGGAGCTGTTTTTT